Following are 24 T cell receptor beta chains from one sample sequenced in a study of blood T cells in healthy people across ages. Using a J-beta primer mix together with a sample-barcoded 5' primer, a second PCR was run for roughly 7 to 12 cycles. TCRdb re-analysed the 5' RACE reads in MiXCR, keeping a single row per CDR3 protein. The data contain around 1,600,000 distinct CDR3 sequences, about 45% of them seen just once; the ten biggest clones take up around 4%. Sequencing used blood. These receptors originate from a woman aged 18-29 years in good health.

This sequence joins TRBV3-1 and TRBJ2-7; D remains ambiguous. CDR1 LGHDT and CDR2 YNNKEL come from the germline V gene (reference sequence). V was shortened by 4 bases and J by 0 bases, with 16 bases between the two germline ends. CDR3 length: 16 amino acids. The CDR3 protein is CASSPGWEAFSYEQYF. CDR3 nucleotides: TGTGCCAGCAGCCCCGGTTGGGAAGCTTTCTCCTACGAGCAGTACTTC.

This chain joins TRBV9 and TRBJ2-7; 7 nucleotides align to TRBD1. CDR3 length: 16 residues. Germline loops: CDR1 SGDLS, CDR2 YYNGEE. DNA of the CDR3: TGTGCCAGCAGTCTGACAGGGACCTTTTCCTCCTACGAGCAGTATGTC. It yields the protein CASSLTGTFSSYEQYV.

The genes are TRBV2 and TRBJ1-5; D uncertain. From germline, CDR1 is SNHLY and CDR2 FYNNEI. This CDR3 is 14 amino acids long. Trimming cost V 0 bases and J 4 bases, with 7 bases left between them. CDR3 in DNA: TGTGCCAGCAGTGAAGCGGCAGGAAATCAGCCCCAGCATTTT. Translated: CASSEAAGNQPQHF. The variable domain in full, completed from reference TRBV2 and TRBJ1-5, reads EPEVTQTPSHQVTQMGQEVILRCVPISNHLYFYWYRQILGQKVEFLVSFYNNEISEKSEIFDDQFSVERPDGSNFTLKIRSTKLEDSAMYFCASSEAAGNQPQHFGDGTRLSIL.

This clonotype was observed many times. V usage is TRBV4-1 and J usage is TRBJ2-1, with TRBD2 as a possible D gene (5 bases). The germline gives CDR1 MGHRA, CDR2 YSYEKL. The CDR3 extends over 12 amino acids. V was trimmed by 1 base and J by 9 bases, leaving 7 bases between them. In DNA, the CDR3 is TGCGCCAGCAGCCAAGGAGGGATTGAGCAGTTCTTC. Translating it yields CASSQGGIEQFF.

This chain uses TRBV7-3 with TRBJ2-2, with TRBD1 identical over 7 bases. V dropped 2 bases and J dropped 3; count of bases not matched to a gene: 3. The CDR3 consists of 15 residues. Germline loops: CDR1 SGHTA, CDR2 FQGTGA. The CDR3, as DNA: TGTGCCAGCAGCTTACAAGGGGGCTACACCGGGGAGCTGTTTTTT. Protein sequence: CASSLQGGYTGELFF.

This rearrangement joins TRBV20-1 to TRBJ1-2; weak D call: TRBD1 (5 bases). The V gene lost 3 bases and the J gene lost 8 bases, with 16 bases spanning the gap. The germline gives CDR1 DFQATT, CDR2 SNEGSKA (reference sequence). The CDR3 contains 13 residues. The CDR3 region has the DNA TGCAGTGCTAGCCCCACCCCAGGGTCCGGCTACACCTTC. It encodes CSASPTPGSGYTF.

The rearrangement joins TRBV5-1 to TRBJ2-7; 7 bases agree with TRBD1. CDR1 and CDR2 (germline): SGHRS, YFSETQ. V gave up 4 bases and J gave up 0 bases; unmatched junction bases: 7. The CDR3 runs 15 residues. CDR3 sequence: CASSTGQTYSYEQYF. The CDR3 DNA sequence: TGCGCCAGCAGCACGGGACAGACGTACTCCTACGAGCAGTACTTC.

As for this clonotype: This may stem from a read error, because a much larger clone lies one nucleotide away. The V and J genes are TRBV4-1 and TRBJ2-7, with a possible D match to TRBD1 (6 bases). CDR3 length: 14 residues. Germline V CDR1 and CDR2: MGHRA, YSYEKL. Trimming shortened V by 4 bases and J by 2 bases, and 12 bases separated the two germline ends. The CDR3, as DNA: TGCGCCAGCAGCCGTACGACAGGTGCCTACGAGCAGTACTTC. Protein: CASSRTTGAYEQYF.

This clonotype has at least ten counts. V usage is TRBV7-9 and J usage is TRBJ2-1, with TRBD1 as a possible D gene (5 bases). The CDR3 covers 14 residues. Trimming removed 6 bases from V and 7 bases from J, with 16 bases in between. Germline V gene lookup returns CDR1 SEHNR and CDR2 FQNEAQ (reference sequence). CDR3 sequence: CASSLSRGGNEQFF. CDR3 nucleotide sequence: TGTGCCAGCAGTCTGAGTAGGGGTGGAAATGAGCAGTTCTTC.

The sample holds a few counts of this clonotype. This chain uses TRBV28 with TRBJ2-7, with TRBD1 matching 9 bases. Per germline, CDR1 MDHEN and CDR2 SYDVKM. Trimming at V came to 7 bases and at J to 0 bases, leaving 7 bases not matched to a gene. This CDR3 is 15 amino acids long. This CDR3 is CASNLGTGFSYEQYF. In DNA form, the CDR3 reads TGTGCCAGCAACCTCGGGACAGGGTTCTCCTACGAGCAGTACTTC.

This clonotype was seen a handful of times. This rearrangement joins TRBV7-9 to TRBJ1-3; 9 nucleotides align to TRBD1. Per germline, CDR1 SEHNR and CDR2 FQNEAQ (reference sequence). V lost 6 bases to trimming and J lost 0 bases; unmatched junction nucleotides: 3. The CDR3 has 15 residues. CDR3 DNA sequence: TGTGCCAGCAGAGGACAGGGGCACTCTGGAAACACCATATATTTT. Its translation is CASRGQGHSGNTIYF. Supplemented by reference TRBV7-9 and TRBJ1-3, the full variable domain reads DTGVSQNPRHKITKRGQNVTFRCDPISEHNRLYWYRQTLGQGPEFLTYFQNEAQLEKSRLLSDRFSAERPKGSFSTLEIQRTEQGDSAMYLCASRGQGHSGNTIYFGEGSWLTVV.

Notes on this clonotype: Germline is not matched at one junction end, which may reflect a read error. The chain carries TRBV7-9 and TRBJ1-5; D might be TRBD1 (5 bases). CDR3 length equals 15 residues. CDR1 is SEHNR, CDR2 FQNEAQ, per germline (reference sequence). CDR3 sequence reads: CASSPRGTPNQPQHF. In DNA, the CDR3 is TGCGCCAGCAGCCCCCGGGGCACGCCGAATCAGCCCCAGCATTTT.

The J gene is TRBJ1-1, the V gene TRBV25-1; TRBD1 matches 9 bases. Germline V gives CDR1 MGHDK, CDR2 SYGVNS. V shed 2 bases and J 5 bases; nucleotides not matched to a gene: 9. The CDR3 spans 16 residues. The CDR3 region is CASSERTGELRTEAFF. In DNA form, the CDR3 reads TGTGCCAGCAGTGAACGGACAGGGGAATTGAGGACTGAAGCTTTCTTT.

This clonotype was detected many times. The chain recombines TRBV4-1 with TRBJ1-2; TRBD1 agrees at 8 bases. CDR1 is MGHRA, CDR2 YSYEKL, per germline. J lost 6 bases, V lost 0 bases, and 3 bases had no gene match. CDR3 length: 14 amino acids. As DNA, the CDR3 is TGCGCCAGCAGCCAAGACGGACAGGGAGATGGCTACACCTTC. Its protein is CASSQDGQGDGYTF.

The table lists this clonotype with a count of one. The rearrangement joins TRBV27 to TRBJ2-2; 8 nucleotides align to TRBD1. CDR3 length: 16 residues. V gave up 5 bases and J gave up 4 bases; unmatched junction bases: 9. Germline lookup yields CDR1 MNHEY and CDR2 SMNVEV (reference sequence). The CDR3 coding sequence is TGTGCCAGCAGTACCTGGGACAGGCAGGGCACCGGGGAGCTGTTTTTT. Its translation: CASSTWDRQGTGELFF.

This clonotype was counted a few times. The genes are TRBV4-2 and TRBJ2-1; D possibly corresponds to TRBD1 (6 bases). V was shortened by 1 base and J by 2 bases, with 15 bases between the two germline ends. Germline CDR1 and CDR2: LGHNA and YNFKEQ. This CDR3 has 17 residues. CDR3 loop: CASSQVGGGQAYNEQFF. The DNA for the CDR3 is TGTGCCAGCAGCCAAGTTGGGGGCGGACAAGCCTACAATGAGCAGTTCTTC.

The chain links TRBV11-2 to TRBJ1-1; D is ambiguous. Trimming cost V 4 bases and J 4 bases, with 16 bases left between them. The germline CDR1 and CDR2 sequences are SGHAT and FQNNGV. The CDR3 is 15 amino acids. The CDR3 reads CASSSLTFRSTEAFF. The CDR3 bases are TGTGCCAGCAGCTCCCTCACATTTCGGAGCACTGAAGCTTTCTTT.

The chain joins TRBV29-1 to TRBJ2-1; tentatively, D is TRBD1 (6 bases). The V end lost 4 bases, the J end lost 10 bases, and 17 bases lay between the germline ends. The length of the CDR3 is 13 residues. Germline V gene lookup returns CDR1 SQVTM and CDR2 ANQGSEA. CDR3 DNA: TGCAGCGTTGTCCTATTAACCGGGACAGAGCAGTTCTTC. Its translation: CSVVLLTGTEQFF.

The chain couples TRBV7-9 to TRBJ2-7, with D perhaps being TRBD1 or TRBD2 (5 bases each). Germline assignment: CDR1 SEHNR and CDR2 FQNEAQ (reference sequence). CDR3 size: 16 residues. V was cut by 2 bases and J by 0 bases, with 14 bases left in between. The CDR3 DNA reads TGTGCCAGCAGCTTATCTTCGGGGCCGCTCTCCTACGAGCAGTACTTC. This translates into CASSLSSGPLSYEQYF. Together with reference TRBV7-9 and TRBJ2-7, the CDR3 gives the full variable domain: DTGVSQNPRHKITKRGQNVTFRCDPISEHNRLYWYRQTLGQGPEFLTYFQNEAQLEKSRLLSDRFSAERPKGSFSTLEIQRTEQGDSAMYLCASSLSSGPLSYEQYFGPGTRLTVT.

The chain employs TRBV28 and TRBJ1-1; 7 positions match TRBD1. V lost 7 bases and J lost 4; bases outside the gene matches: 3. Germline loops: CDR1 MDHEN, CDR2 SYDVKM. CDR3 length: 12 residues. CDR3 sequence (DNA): TGTGCCAGCACCTCAGGGGGCACTGAAGCTTTCTTT. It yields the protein CASTSGGTEAFF.

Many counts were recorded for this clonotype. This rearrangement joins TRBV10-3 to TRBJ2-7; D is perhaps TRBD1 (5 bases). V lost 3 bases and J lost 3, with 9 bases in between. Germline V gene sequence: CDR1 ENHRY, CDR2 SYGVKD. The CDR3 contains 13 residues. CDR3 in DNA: TGTGCCATCAGTGACAGAACAGGCTACGAGCAGTACTTC. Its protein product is CAISDRTGYEQYF.

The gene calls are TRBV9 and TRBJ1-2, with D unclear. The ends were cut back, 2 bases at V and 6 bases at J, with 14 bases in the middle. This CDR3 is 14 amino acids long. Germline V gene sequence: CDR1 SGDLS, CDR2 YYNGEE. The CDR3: CASSVSSSVDGYTF. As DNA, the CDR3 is TGTGCCAGCAGCGTCAGCAGCTCGGTGGATGGCTACACCTTC.

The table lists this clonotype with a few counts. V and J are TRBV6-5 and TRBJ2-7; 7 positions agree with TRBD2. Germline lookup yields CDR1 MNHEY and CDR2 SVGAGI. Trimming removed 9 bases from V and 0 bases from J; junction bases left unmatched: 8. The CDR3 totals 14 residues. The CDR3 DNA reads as TGTGCCAGTGGGTTGGGGGGGTCCTCCTACGAGCAGTACTTC. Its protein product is CASGLGGSSYEQYF.

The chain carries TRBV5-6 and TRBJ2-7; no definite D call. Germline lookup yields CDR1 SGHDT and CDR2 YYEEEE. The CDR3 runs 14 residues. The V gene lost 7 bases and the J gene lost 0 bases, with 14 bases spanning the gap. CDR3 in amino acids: CASGTTEDSYEQYF. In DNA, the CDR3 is TGTGCCAGCGGTACGACGGAAGACTCCTACGAGCAGTACTTC. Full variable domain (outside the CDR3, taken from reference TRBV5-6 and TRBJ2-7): DAGVTQSPTHLIKTRGQQVTLRCSPKSGHDTVSWYQQALGQGPQFIFQYYEEEERQRGNFPDRFSGHQFPNYSSELNVNALLLGDSALYLCASGTTEDSYEQYFGPGTRLTVT.